Following are 2 T cell receptor beta chains from one sample sequenced in a study of T cell responses to AZD1222 COVID-19 vaccine (dated by TCRdb to about 2021). The library was built by means of the immunoSEQ multiplex PCR assay. Held by TCRdb, this immuneACCESS table contains in-frame sequences only and omits some clones. Under half of the omission traces to an unresolved V gene where checked; the cause of the rest is unknown. For this sample the table gives roughly 90,000 clones, of which 80% to 90% were detected only once. Together, the top ten hold about 2.7% of the sample. This specimen's time point label, interpreted: about 28 days (+/-7) after the second vaccine dose. Sequencing used peripheral blood, obtained 28 days after the second AZD1222 dose. The source of these receptors is an adult who received the AZD1222 COVID-19 vaccine.

The chain recombines TRBV9 with TRBJ2-1; a possible D gene is TRBD2 (7 bases). The CDR3 length is 13 residues. Germline CDR1 and CDR2: SGDLS and YYNGEE. V was clipped by 0 bases and J by 12 bases, with 13 bases between them. The chain's CDR3 is CASSVDREGRQFF. The CDR3 region has the DNA TGTGCCAGCAGCGTAGACAGGGAGGGTCGGCAGTTCTTC.

This clone has only a few counts. DNA of the CDR3: TGCGCCAGCAGCCAAAATCCCCCAGGGGATAATTCACCCCTCCACTTT. Translated, it gives CASSQNPPGDNSPLHF. The V and J genes are TRBV4-3 and TRBJ1-6; possibly TRBD1 for D (6 bases). With 2 bases removed from V and 5 bases from J, the gap between germline ends came to 13 bases. From germline, CDR1 is LGHNA and CDR2 YSLEER. The CDR3 runs to 16 residues.